A selection of T cell receptor beta chains follows, all from one sample in a study of blood T cell repertoires in COVID-19. Assay: immunoSEQ multiplex PCR; the TCRdb copy retains only in-frame clones and omits some. Here the sample spans a few hundred thousand clones, approximately 91% being singletons. The sequencing input was PBMCs or T cells enriched from blood (not recorded which). The receptors come from a woman aged 40 to 50 who had been exposed to COVID-19. Both conserved end residues are part of each CDR3. The order of the fields is V gene, J gene, D gene, clone size, CDR3 protein, CDR3 DNA. A D gene is named only where the DNA matches it firmly. Clone size appears in some rows only: once, few, many, or a class for an expanded clone.

V gene: TRBV7-2; J gene: TRBJ2-2; D gene: TRBD2; clone size: NA; CDR3 protein: CASSDFSGGPLNTGELFF; CDR3 DNA: TGTGCCAGCAGCGACTTTAGCGGGGGGCCATTGAACACCGGGGAGCTGTTTTTT
V gene: TRBV11-2; J gene: TRBJ2-6; D gene: NA; clone size: NA; CDR3 protein: CASSFWGQGANVLTF; CDR3 DNA: TGTGCCAGCAGCTTTTGGGGGCAAGGGGCCAACGTCCTGACTTTC
V gene: TRBV24-1; J gene: TRBJ1-2; D gene: NA; clone size: NA; CDR3 protein: CATSDSRGDRSYTF; CDR3 DNA: TGTGCCACCAGTGATTCTCGGGGGGATCGAAGCTACACCTTC
V gene: TRBV4-3; J gene: TRBJ1-3; D gene: NA; clone size: NA; CDR3 protein: CASSQGEGEGNTIYF; CDR3 DNA: TGCGCCAGCAGCCAGGGAGAGGGGGAGGGAAACACCATATATTTT
V gene: TRBV9; J gene: TRBJ2-1; D gene: TRBD2; clone size: NA; CDR3 protein: CASSLGASGRAGNRSEQFF; CDR3 DNA: TGTGCCAGCAGCCTAGGGGCTAGCGGGAGGGCCGGTAACCGGAGTGAGCAGTTCTTC
V gene: TRBV19; J gene: TRBJ1-5; D gene: TRBD1; clone size: NA; CDR3 protein: CASSKQGQNNQPQHF; CDR3 DNA: TGTGCCAGTAGCAAACAGGGGCAGAACAATCAGCCCCAGCATTTT
V gene: TRBV4-2; J gene: TRBJ2-7; D gene: NA; clone size: NA; CDR3 protein: CASSQSRAGPYEQYF; CDR3 DNA: TGTGCCAGCAGCCAAAGTCGGGCAGGGCCCTACGAGCAGTACTTC
V gene: TRBV5-1; J gene: TRBJ1-1; D gene: NA; clone size: NA; CDR3 protein: CASSLNRVLYRGEAFF; CDR3 DNA: TGCGCCAGCAGCTTAAACAGGGTACTGTATCGAGGTGAAGCTTTCTTT
V gene: TRBV2; J gene: TRBJ2-1; D gene: TRBD1; clone size: once; CDR3 protein: CASTLTGSDEQFF; CDR3 DNA: TGTGCCAGCACCTTGACAGGGAGCGATGAGCAGTTCTTC
V gene: TRBV27; J gene: TRBJ2-7; D gene: NA; clone size: few; CDR3 protein: CASSFSNQGEQYF; CDR3 DNA: TGTGCCAGCAGTTTCTCTAACCAGGGCGAGCAGTACTTC
V gene: TRBV10-1; J gene: TRBJ1-1; D gene: NA; clone size: NA; CDR3 protein: CASRAGGLEGTEAFF; CDR3 DNA: TGCGCCAGCAGGGCGGGAGGTTTAGAGGGCACTGAAGCTTTCTTT
V gene: TRBV2; J gene: TRBJ1-4; D gene: TRBD1; clone size: NA; CDR3 protein: CASSPDRGAEKLFF; CDR3 DNA: TGTGCCAGCAGCCCAGACAGGGGGGCTGAAAAACTGTTTTTT
V gene: TRBV5-1; J gene: TRBJ2-7; D gene: NA; clone size: NA; CDR3 protein: CASAPLPGHTYEQYF; CDR3 DNA: TGCGCCAGCGCACCCCTGCCGGGACACACCTACGAGCAGTACTTC
V gene: TRBV11-2; J gene: TRBJ2-1; D gene: TRBD1; clone size: NA; CDR3 protein: CASSRPGGQSNEQFF; CDR3 DNA: TGTGCCAGCAGCCGACCAGGGGGACAGTCCAATGAGCAGTTCTTC
V gene: TRBV12-5; J gene: TRBJ1-6; D gene: TRBD1; clone size: NA; CDR3 protein: CASARVGQGLFNSPLHF; CDR3 DNA: TGTGCTAGTGCCCGAGTCGGACAGGGGCTCTTCAATTCACCCCTCCACTTT
V gene: TRBV24-1; J gene: TRBJ2-5; D gene: NA; clone size: NA; CDR3 protein: CATSDFGVQETQYF; CDR3 DNA: TGTGCCACCAGTGATTTTGGAGTTCAAGAGACCCAGTACTTC
V gene: TRBV24-1; J gene: TRBJ1-2; D gene: NA; clone size: NA; CDR3 protein: CATTPGGHYGYTF; CDR3 DNA: TGTGCCACTACTCCCGGGGGGCACTATGGCTACACCTTC
V gene: TRBV19; J gene: TRBJ1-6; D gene: TRBD1; clone size: once; CDR3 protein: CASSIDYRGYNSPLHF; CDR3 DNA: TGTGCCAGTAGTATAGATTACAGGGGATATAATTCACCCCTCCACTTT
V gene: TRBV19; J gene: TRBJ1-2; D gene: TRBD1; clone size: NA; CDR3 protein: CASSSRDRGNYGYTF; CDR3 DNA: TGTGCCAGTAGTAGCCGGGACAGGGGTAACTATGGCTACACCTTC
V gene: TRBV7-9; J gene: TRBJ2-7; D gene: NA; clone size: NA; CDR3 protein: CASSPWTTQEQYF; CDR3 DNA: TGTGCCAGCAGCCCTTGGACTACTCAAGAGCAGTACTTC
V gene: TRBV7-3; J gene: TRBJ2-1; D gene: NA; clone size: NA; CDR3 protein: CASSSSGVSNEQFF; CDR3 DNA: TGTGCCAGCAGCTCTTCAGGGGTCAGTAATGAGCAGTTCTTC
V gene: TRBV6-2/TRBV6-3; J gene: TRBJ1-1; D gene: NA; clone size: NA; CDR3 protein: CASSPGQRTLNTEAFF; CDR3 DNA: TGTGCCAGCAGTCCAGGACAGCGTACCTTGAACACTGAAGCTTTCTTT
V gene: TRBV7-9; J gene: TRBJ1-4; D gene: NA; clone size: NA; CDR3 protein: CASSERTSTNEKLFF; CDR3 DNA: TGTGCCAGCAGTGAGAGGACTTCAACTAATGAAAAACTGTTTTTT
V gene: TRBV27; J gene: TRBJ1-1; D gene: TRBD1; clone size: NA; CDR3 protein: CASSETGVRTEAFF; CDR3 DNA: TGTGCCAGCAGTGAAACAGGGGTGCGTACTGAAGCTTTCTTT
V gene: TRBV7-3; J gene: TRBJ1-1; D gene: NA; clone size: once; CDR3 protein: CASSLTSYTEAFF; CDR3 DNA: TGTGCCAGCAGCTTAACTTCCTACACTGAAGCTTTCTTT
V gene: TRBV7-6; J gene: TRBJ2-7; D gene: TRBD2; clone size: NA; CDR3 protein: CASSRTSSYEQYF; CDR3 DNA: TGTGCCAGCAGCCGGACTAGCTCCTACGAGCAGTACTTC
V gene: TRBV3-1/TRBV3-2; J gene: TRBJ1-5; D gene: NA; clone size: NA; CDR3 protein: CASSPGDQPQHF; CDR3 DNA: TGTGCCAGCAGCCCAGGGGATCAGCCCCAGCATTTT
V gene: TRBV4-1; J gene: TRBJ1-4; D gene: TRBD1; clone size: once; CDR3 protein: CASKETGTGGEKLFF; CDR3 DNA: TGCGCCAGCAAGGAGACCGGGACAGGGGGTGAAAAACTGTTTTTT
V gene: TRBV19; J gene: TRBJ2-5; D gene: NA; clone size: NA; CDR3 protein: CASSKQQPQETQYF; CDR3 DNA: TGTGCCAGTAGTAAACAGCAACCTCAAGAGACCCAGTACTTC
V gene: TRBV27; J gene: TRBJ1-4; D gene: NA; clone size: NA; CDR3 protein: CASRRNFHGTNEKLFF; CDR3 DNA: TGTGCCAGCAGACGAAACTTCCATGGAACTAATGAAAAACTGTTTTTT
V gene: TRBV3-1/TRBV3-2; J gene: TRBJ1-5; D gene: NA; clone size: NA; CDR3 protein: CASSKQRGWQPQHF; CDR3 DNA: TGTGCCAGCAGCAAGCAGCGGGGGTGGCAGCCCCAGCATTTT
V gene: TRBV3-1/TRBV3-2; J gene: TRBJ2-7; D gene: TRBD2; clone size: once; CDR3 protein: CASSQGLAGNYEQYF; CDR3 DNA: TGTGCCAGCAGCCAAGGCCTAGCGGGGAACTACGAGCAGTACTTC
V gene: TRBV5-1; J gene: TRBJ2-2; D gene: NA; clone size: few; CDR3 protein: CASSLSSTGELFF; CDR3 DNA: TGCGCCAGCAGCCTAAGTAGCACCGGGGAGCTGTTTTTT
V gene: TRBV6-2/TRBV6-3; J gene: TRBJ1-2; D gene: TRBD1; clone size: NA; CDR3 protein: CASSYRTGRLFYGYTF; CDR3 DNA: TGTGCCAGCAGTTACAGGACAGGTCGTCTCTTCTATGGCTACACCTTC
V gene: TRBV4-1; J gene: TRBJ2-1; D gene: TRBD1; clone size: NA; CDR3 protein: CASSQGDRTYNEQFF; CDR3 DNA: TGCGCCAGCAGCCAAGGGGACAGGACATACAATGAGCAGTTCTTC
V gene: TRBV12-3/TRBV12-4; J gene: TRBJ1-1; D gene: NA; clone size: few; CDR3 protein: CASSLSSGTEAFF; CDR3 DNA: TGTGCCAGCAGTTTATCGTCCGGCACTGAAGCTTTCTTT
V gene: TRBV13; J gene: TRBJ2-1; D gene: NA; clone size: NA; CDR3 protein: CASSLGGRASSYNEQFF; CDR3 DNA: TGTGCCAGCAGCTTAGGAGGGCGGGCGAGCTCCTACAATGAGCAGTTCTTC
V gene: TRBV20-1; J gene: TRBJ1-2; D gene: NA; clone size: NA; CDR3 protein: CSGRVGNGYTF; CDR3 DNA: TGCAGTGGAAGGGTCGGGAATGGCTACACCTTC
V gene: TRBV6-6; J gene: TRBJ2-7; D gene: TRBD2; clone size: NA; CDR3 protein: CATGTSGTQGYEQYF; CDR3 DNA: TGTGCCACCGGGACTAGCGGGACCCAGGGATACGAGCAGTACTTC
V gene: TRBV27; J gene: TRBJ2-1; D gene: NA; clone size: NA; CDR3 protein: CASSLLGGGISYNEQFF; CDR3 DNA: TGTGCCAGCAGTTTACTAGGCGGCGGGATTTCCTACAATGAGCAGTTCTTC
V gene: TRBV7-2; J gene: TRBJ2-6; D gene: NA; clone size: once; CDR3 protein: CASSTRSGRTQTGANVLTF; CDR3 DNA: TGTGCCAGCAGCACCCGGTCGGGGAGGACGCAAACTGGGGCCAACGTCCTGACTTTC
V gene: TRBV30; J gene: TRBJ2-7; D gene: TRBD2; clone size: NA; CDR3 protein: CAWKKTSGTLEQYF; CDR3 DNA: TGTGCCTGGAAAAAGACTAGCGGGACCCTCGAGCAGTACTTC
V gene: TRBV2; J gene: TRBJ2-7; D gene: NA; clone size: once; CDR3 protein: CANRTLNRDYEQYF; CDR3 DNA: TGTGCCAACCGGACACTCAACAGGGACTACGAGCAGTACTTC
V gene: TRBV3-1/TRBV3-2; J gene: TRBJ2-5; D gene: NA; clone size: NA; CDR3 protein: CASSQAGAEETQYF; CDR3 DNA: TGTGCCAGCAGCCAGGCGGGGGCAGAAGAGACCCAGTACTTC
V gene: TRBV24-1; J gene: TRBJ1-4; D gene: NA; clone size: NA; CDR3 protein: CATSEGGTTRKGEKLFF; CDR3 DNA: TGTGCCACCAGTGAGGGGGGGACCACCAGAAAGGGTGAAAAACTGTTTTTT
V gene: TRBV6-5; J gene: TRBJ1-3; D gene: TRBD1; clone size: NA; CDR3 protein: CASSSTGGTSGNTIYF; CDR3 DNA: TGTGCCAGCAGTTCTACAGGGGGGACCTCTGGAAACACCATATATTTT
V gene: TRBV2; J gene: TRBJ1-1; D gene: NA; clone size: NA; CDR3 protein: CASSVRSMNTEAFF; CDR3 DNA: TGTGCCAGCAGTGTGCGGAGTATGAACACTGAAGCTTTCTTT
V gene: TRBV2; J gene: TRBJ2-3; D gene: TRBD1; clone size: NA; CDR3 protein: CASSGDRPTQYF; CDR3 DNA: TGTGCCAGCAGTGGGGACAGGCCCACGCAGTATTTT
V gene: TRBV7-2; J gene: TRBJ1-4; D gene: NA; clone size: NA; CDR3 protein: CASSWTGGRTNEKLFF; CDR3 DNA: TGTGCCAGCAGCTGGACTGGGGGGAGAACTAATGAAAAACTGTTTTTT
V gene: TRBV5-1; J gene: TRBJ1-2; D gene: NA; clone size: once; CDR3 protein: CASSYEGDYGYTF; CDR3 DNA: TGCGCCAGCAGCTACGAAGGGGACTATGGCTACACCTTC
V gene: TRBV5-1; J gene: TRBJ1-1; D gene: NA; clone size: NA; CDR3 protein: CASSLRQNTEAFF; CDR3 DNA: TGCGCCAGCAGCTTGCGACAGAACACTGAAGCTTTCTTT
V gene: TRBV10-1; J gene: TRBJ2-2; D gene: TRBD2; clone size: NA; CDR3 protein: CASRGLANTGELFF; CDR3 DNA: TGCGCCAGCAGAGGACTAGCCAACACCGGGGAGCTGTTTTTT
V gene: TRBV9; J gene: TRBJ1-1; D gene: TRBD1; clone size: NA; CDR3 protein: CASSVWTGPEAFF; CDR3 DNA: TGTGCCAGCAGCGTCTGGACAGGACCTGAAGCTTTCTTT
V gene: TRBV29-1; J gene: TRBJ2-7; D gene: TRBD1; clone size: NA; CDR3 protein: CSATPPGQGSYEQYF; CDR3 DNA: TGCAGCGCCACTCCTCCGGGACAGGGGTCCTACGAGCAGTACTTC
V gene: TRBV3-1/TRBV3-2; J gene: TRBJ1-2; D gene: NA; clone size: NA; CDR3 protein: CASSTDRTYGYTF; CDR3 DNA: TGTGCCAGCAGCACGGACAGAACCTATGGCTACACCTTC